This T cell receptor (beta chain) was recovered during a study of glioma-infiltrating T cells. Whole-study context: WHO grade II oligodendrogliomas or astrocytomas, plus non-recurrent WHO grade IV glioblastomas, were sampled.

This clonotype showed up many times. Its cognate antigen is unknown. V lost 3 bases, J lost 4 bases, and 13 bases lay in between. Per germline, CDR1 DFQATT and CDR2 SNEGSKA (reference sequence). CDR3 size: 15 residues. The iRepertoire nested amplicon-rescue multiplex PCR amplified TCR alpha and beta CDR3s from RNA. Each CDR3 protein gets one entry after TCRdb re-called the multiplex PCR reads with MiXCR. The sample has a few hundred thousand distinct CDR3 sequences; more than 35% are singletons. Study-wide results and caveats: Signature shared blood CDR3 motifs were enriched in low-divergence and depleted in high-divergence patients.

The rearrangement uses TRBV20-1 and TRBJ2-6, with D perhaps TRBD1 (6 bases). This TCR was sampled from a human donor with low-grade glioma or glioblastoma, undergoing nonglioma brain surgery, or in good health (not recorded which). The material sequenced was glioma tissue, nonneoplastic brain tissue, or PBMCs (not recorded which). The CDR3 spells CSARTQGSGANVLTF. The CDR3, as DNA: TGCAGTGCTAGGACACAGGGATCCGGGGCCAACGTCCTGACTTTC.